This TCR beta chain is drawn from a study of cytomegalovirus exposure and HLA in healthy donors. In the PCR, 60 Vbeta and 13 Jbeta primers were used. Data came from immunoSEQ multiplex PCR; TCRdb stores just in-frame clones and leaves some out. The sample gives some 200,000 clones, just under 85% of which show up once; roughly 0.58% is in the top ten. The germline gives CDR1 SGHAT, CDR2 FQNNGV. The germline V and J ends were trimmed by 1 base and 1 base, with 8 bases remaining between them. This CDR3 spans 15 amino acids. The rearrangement joins TRBV11-2 to TRBJ1-3; possible D gene TRBD1, 5 bases. This TCR derives from a woman aged 40 to 50 in good health and CMV-seronegative. Specimen: PBMCs. CDR3 sequence: CASSLGGRSGNTIYF. CDR3 nucleotides: TGTGCCAGCAGCTTAGGGGGCCGGTCTGGAAACACCATATATTTT.